The next 27 T cell receptor beta chains were all read from a single sample in a study of shared clonotypes between healthy human individuals. The method was immunoSEQ multiplex PCR; TCRdb's version includes in-frame clones alone and lacks a portion of them. The data contain around 690,000 clones, 80% to 95% of them singletons. The specimen was memory CD8+ T cells from PBMCs. Regarding subset: CD45RO+ cells pooled with CCR7-negative TemRA cells. Every receptor here comes from a man younger than 35 in good health. Some clones in this sample may be carry-over from other donors' samples.

The genes are TRBV10-3 and TRBJ1-1; 9 bases match TRBD1. Germline V gene data show CDR1 as ENHRY and CDR2 as SYGVKD. This CDR3 is built from 16 residues. V was clipped by 3 bases and J by 6 bases; unmatched bases: 11. The CDR3 here is CAISDQILGQGSEAFF. For the CDR3, the DNA is TGTGCCATCAGTGACCAGATTTTAGGACAGGGGTCTGAAGCTTTCTTT.

V is TRBV10-3 and J is TRBJ1-1; TRBD1 matches at 8 bases. The CDR3 extends over 16 amino acids. With V trimmed by 3 bases and J by 1 base, 7 bases remained unmatched. CDR1 is ENHRY and CDR2 is SYGVKD in the germline V gene. The CDR3 nucleotides read TGTGCCATCAGTGACTGGGGCAGGGGGCCGAACACTGAAGCTTTCTTT. Translated, it gives CAISDWGRGPNTEAFF.

J is TRBJ1-5 and V is TRBV11-1, with 8 bases fitting TRBD1. The CDR3 extends over 15 amino acids. The germline V gene has CDR1 SGHAT and CDR2 FQDESV (reference sequence). V gave up 5 bases and J gave up 5 bases; unmatched junction bases: 8. The CDR3 coding sequence is TGTGCCAGCAGCCCGAGACAGGGGTCGGATCAGCCCCAGCATTTT. Its translation is CASSPRQGSDQPQHF. Complete variable domain (other parts from reference TRBV11-1 and TRBJ1-5): EAEVAQSPRYKITEKSQAVAFWCDPISGHATLYWYRQILGQGPELLVQFQDESVVDDSQLPKDRFSAERLKGVDSTLKIQPAELGDSAMYLCASSPRQGSDQPQHFGDGTRLSIL.

V gene TRBV28 combines with J gene TRBJ1-5; D not certain. The germline gives CDR1 MDHEN, CDR2 SYDVKM. The CDR3 runs 15 residues. Trimming took off 0 bases at V and 2 bases at J, with 8 bases between the two ends. CDR3 sequence reads: CASSLWSGGNQPQHF. In nucleotides, the CDR3 is TGTGCCAGCAGTTTATGGTCAGGAGGCAATCAGCCCCAGCATTTT.

The chain employs TRBV30 and TRBJ1-1; 10 bases match TRBD1. Germline V gene lookup returns CDR1 GTSNPN and CDR2 SVGIG (reference sequence). V lost 0 bases, J lost 5 bases, and 6 bases stayed unmatched. The CDR3 covers 15 residues. The CDR3 coding sequence is TGTGCCTGGAGTGTAGGCCGGGACAGGGGAACTGAAGCTTTCTTT. Protein product: CAWSVGRDRGTEAFF.

The V call is TRBV6-1, the J call TRBJ2-5; D is ambiguous. The V gene lost 6 bases and the J gene lost 2 bases, with 10 bases spanning the gap. This CDR3 is built from 13 residues. The germline V gene has CDR1 MNHNS and CDR2 SASEGT. The CDR3 DNA follows: TGTGCCAGCAGAGACACAAATCAAGAGACCCAGTACTTC. Residues: CASRDTNQETQYF.

V gene TRBV7-5 combines with J gene TRBJ1-4. TRBV7-5 corresponds to a pseudogene. The CDR3 loop spans 12 amino acids. CDR3 residues: CASGGRNEKPFF. CDR3 DNA: TGTGCCTCTGGGGGGAGAAATGAAAAACCGTTTTTT.

J is TRBJ1-5 and V is TRBV27; the D is unclear. V lost 5 bases and J 0 bases, leaving 11 bases between the germline ends. Per the germline V gene, CDR1 is MNHEY and CDR2 is SMNVEV (reference sequence). The CDR3 is 15 amino acids. The CDR3 coding sequence is TGTGCCAGCAGTACCCACCTTCATAGCAATCAGCCCCAGCATTTT. Translation: CASSTHLHSNQPQHF.

The chain carries TRBV27 and TRBJ2-7; D unresolved. The CDR3 covers 15 residues. Germline CDR1 is MNHEY and CDR2 is SMNVEV (reference sequence). V gave up 3 bases and J gave up 4 bases, with 16 bases separating them. CDR3 in amino acids: CASSFAGSEGYEQYF. The CDR3 DNA reads TGTGCCAGCAGTTTCGCTGGCAGCGAAGGGTACGAGCAGTACTTC.

The rearrangement joins TRBV2 to TRBJ2-6; D possibly corresponds to TRBD1 (5 bases). Germline lookup yields CDR1 SNHLY and CDR2 FYNNEI. The CDR3 length is 18 residues. Trimming pared 6 bases from V and 3 bases from J, leaving 21 bases between. The chain's CDR3 is CASRRRVGGSDGANVLTF. In DNA, the CDR3 is TGTGCCAGCAGGCGCAGGGTAGGTGGGTCGGATGGGGCCAACGTCCTGACTTTC.

The chain recombines TRBV6-5 with TRBJ2-7; D possibly uses TRBD1 or TRBD2 (6 bases each). The CDR3 has 14 amino acids. CDR1 is MNHEY, CDR2 SVGAGI, per germline. V gave up 4 bases and J gave up 5 bases, with 15 bases separating them. CDR3 sequence reads: CASSFRGGLNEQYF. The CDR3 DNA is TGTGCCAGCAGTTTCAGGGGAGGCTTAAACGAGCAGTACTTC.

The rearrangement links TRBV27 to TRBJ2-5, with TRBD1 identical over 8 bases. Germline-derived CDR1 and CDR2 are MNHEY and SMNVEV (reference sequence). This CDR3 region has 16 residues. V lost 0 bases, J lost 2 bases, and 5 bases stayed unmatched. The CDR3 loop reads CASSLSGTGLQETQYF. Here the CDR3 DNA reads TGTGCCAGCAGTTTATCGGGGACAGGCCTTCAAGAGACCCAGTACTTC.

V gene TRBV9 combines with J gene TRBJ1-3; D gene uncertain. The CDR3 sequence is 15 residues long. Germline CDR1 reads SGDLS; CDR2 reads YYNGEE. Trimming took 3 bases from V and 0 from J, leaving 10 bases between them. The CDR3 is CASSGTVSSGNTIYF. CDR3 sequence (DNA): TGTGCCAGCAGCGGAACGGTCTCCTCTGGAAACACCATATATTTT.

The genes are TRBV9 and TRBJ2-6; D not resolved. The CDR3 runs to 17 residues. V shed 3 bases and J shed 2 bases, with 15 bases lying between them. Germline-derived CDR1 and CDR2 are SGDLS and YYNGEE. CDR3 sequence (DNA): TGTGCCAGCAGCGCTCTGAAAATTTCGGCTGGGGCCAACGTCCTGACTTTC. Translating gives CASSALKISAGANVLTF.

The chain recombines TRBV29-1 with TRBJ2-1; a possible D gene is TRBD2 (6 bases). The germline V and J ends were trimmed by 7 bases and 0 bases, with 10 bases remaining between them. CDR1 SQVTM and CDR2 ANQGSEA come from the germline V gene. CDR3 length equals 13 residues. In nucleotides, the CDR3 is TGCAGCGCCGATAGCGGCTCCTACAATGAGCAGTTCTTC. It encodes CSADSGSYNEQFF.

The J gene is TRBJ1-3, the V gene TRBV6-5; unclear D gene. This CDR3 contains 15 residues. V was clipped by 6 bases and J by 0 bases, with 12 bases between them. Germline CDR1 MNHEY, CDR2 SVGAGI. Here the CDR3 reads CASRPYVYSGNTIYF. The DNA for the CDR3 is TGTGCCAGCAGACCATACGTTTACTCTGGAAACACCATATATTTT.

The chain has TRBV5-8 and TRBJ2-7; D possibly corresponds to TRBD1 (6 bases). Per germline, CDR1 SGHTS and CDR2 YDEGEE. The CDR3 totals 13 residues. V lost 4 bases and J lost 1, with 9 bases in between. The CDR3 sequence is CASSIQGSYEQYF. The CDR3 DNA sequence: TGTGCCAGCAGCATACAGGGTTCCTACGAGCAGTACTTC. The full variable domain, completed using reference TRBV5-8 and TRBJ2-7, is EAGVTQSPTHLIKTRGQQATLRCSPISGHTSVYWYQQALGLGLQFLLWYDEGEERNRGNFPPRFSGRQFPNYSSELNVNALELEDSALYLCASSIQGSYEQYFGPGTRLTVT.

Only one count was recorded for this clone. The chain uses TRBV11-2 and TRBJ2-1, with 9 bases lining up with TRBD2. The length of the CDR3 is 18 residues. V lost 5 bases and J lost 0; bases outside the gene matches: 11. Germline V gene data show CDR1 as SGHAT and CDR2 as FQNNGV. CDR3 region: CASSGILAGGPSYNEQFF. CDR3 DNA sequence: TGTGCCAGCAGCGGTATTCTGGCGGGAGGGCCCTCCTACAATGAGCAGTTCTTC.

This clone was found once. The chain has TRBV7-6 and TRBJ2-7; 10 bases map to TRBD2. CDR1 is SGHVS and CDR2 is FNYEAQ in the germline V gene. This CDR3 is built from 15 residues. The trim removed 2 bases at V and 1 base at J, leaving 2 bases unmatched. The CDR3 coding sequence is TGTGCCAGCAGCTTATGGACTAGCGGATCCTACGAGCAGTACTTC. The encoded protein is CASSLWTSGSYEQYF. The entire variable domain, with the rest obtained from reference TRBV7-6 and TRBJ2-7, is as follows: GAGVSQSPRYKVTKRGQDVALRCDPISGHVSLYWYRQALGQGPEFLTYFNYEAQQDKSGLPNDRFSAERPEGSISTLTIQRTEQRDSAMYRCASSLWTSGSYEQYFGPGTRLTVT.

The DNA for the CDR3 is TGTGCCAGCTCACCGGGGGAGGGCCCCTACAATGAGCAGTTCTTC. It encodes CASSPGEGPYNEQFF. The genes are TRBV18 and TRBJ2-1; 7 nucleotides line up with TRBD2. CDR1 and CDR2 (germline): KGHSH, LQKENI. After removal of 3 bases from V and 2 bases from J, the junction contained 4 bases not matched to a gene. CDR3 length: 15 residues.

The chain joins TRBV27 to TRBJ1-2; D may be TRBD1 (5 bases). The CDR3 covers 15 residues. The germline gives CDR1 MNHEY, CDR2 SMNVEV (reference sequence). The V and J ends lost 1 base and 8 bases respectively, with 17 bases between them. The chain's CDR3 is CASSLFPGHVRGYTF. In DNA, the CDR3 is TGTGCCAGCAGTTTATTTCCCGGACACGTACGAGGCTACACCTTC.

This chain links TRBV7-9 with TRBJ1-5; D not certain. The germline V gene encodes CDR1 SEHNR and CDR2 FQNEAQ (reference sequence). Trimming cost V 4 bases and J 4 bases, with 8 bases left between them. There are 13 residues in the CDR3. Here the CDR3 DNA reads TGTGCCAGCAGCTCACCTGGAAATCAGCCCCAGCATTTT. It encodes CASSSPGNQPQHF.

V gene TRBV7-9 combines with J gene TRBJ2-7; tentatively, D is TRBD2 (5 bases). Trimming shortened V by 0 bases and J by 5 bases, and 20 bases separated the two germline ends. The CDR3 spans 17 residues. Germline assignment: CDR1 SEHNR and CDR2 FQNEAQ (reference sequence). CDR3 amino acids: CASSLARGPEAFNEQYF. CDR3 in DNA: TGTGCCAGCAGCTTAGCGCGTGGACCGGAGGCCTTTAACGAGCAGTACTTC.

CDR3 in amino acids: CASSVTGGDEQFF. The CDR3 nucleotides read TGTGCCAGCAGCGTAACCGGGGGGGATGAGCAGTTCTTC. The chain links TRBV9 to TRBJ2-1; TRBD2 matches 8 bases. This CDR3 is built from 13 residues. J gave up 8 bases and V 1 base, and 2 bases lay outside the gene matches. Germline values: CDR1 SGDLS, CDR2 YYNGEE.

As to this clone: A far larger clone is one nucleotide away, so this likely arose from a read error. This rearrangement joins TRBV4-1 to TRBJ2-7, with TRBD2 identical over 13 bases. The CDR3 has 16 amino acids. Germline-derived CDR1 and CDR2 are MGHRA and YSYEKL. J was trimmed by 7 bases and V by 0 bases; bases with no gene match: 6. CDR3 bases: TGCGCCAGCAGCCAAGATAAACTAGCGGGAGGGAGGGAGCAGTACTTC. Its protein product is CASSQDKLAGGREQYF.

This clone showed up many times. This chain uses TRBV6-6 with TRBJ1-1; 8 bases are shared with TRBD1. The germline gives CDR1 MNHNY, CDR2 SVGAGI (reference sequence). J gave up 8 bases and V 6 bases, and 11 bases lay outside the gene matches. This CDR3 is built from 14 residues. The CDR3 loop reads CASSQGQGVKEAFF. Written as DNA, the CDR3 is TGTGCCAGCAGCCAAGGACAGGGTGTTAAGGAAGCTTTCTTT.

The chain has TRBV4-1 and TRBJ1-5; D is undetermined. This CDR3 has 14 residues. Per the germline V gene, CDR1 is MGHRA and CDR2 is YSYEKL. V was pared by 3 bases and J by 4 bases, with 10 bases between. CDR3 nucleotide sequence: TGCGCCAGCAGCCAGGAGTCAGCTAATCAGCCCCAGCATTTT. Protein product: CASSQESANQPQHF.